Below, one T cell receptor (beta chain) is given with its context. Germline assignment: CDR1 SNHLY and CDR2 FYNNEI. The V end was cut by 7 bases, the J end by 1 base, with 8 bases between. The CDR3 is 13 amino acids. This record comes from a study of shared clonotypes between healthy human individuals. The table came from immunoSEQ multiplex PCR; TCRdb's copy has only in-frame clones and leaves some out. This sample has approximately 2,000,000 clones, with approximately 90% found just once. The source is a man between 18 and 35 years old in good health. Some clones in this sample may be carry-over from other donors' samples. The chain carries TRBV2 and TRBJ2-1, with D uncertain. Sequencing input: naive CD4+ T cells from PBMCs. Regarding subset: CD45RA+ positively selected. This CDR3 is CASKVRSYNEQFF. The CDR3 coding sequence is TGTGCCAGCAAGGTCAGATCCTACAATGAGCAGTTCTTC.